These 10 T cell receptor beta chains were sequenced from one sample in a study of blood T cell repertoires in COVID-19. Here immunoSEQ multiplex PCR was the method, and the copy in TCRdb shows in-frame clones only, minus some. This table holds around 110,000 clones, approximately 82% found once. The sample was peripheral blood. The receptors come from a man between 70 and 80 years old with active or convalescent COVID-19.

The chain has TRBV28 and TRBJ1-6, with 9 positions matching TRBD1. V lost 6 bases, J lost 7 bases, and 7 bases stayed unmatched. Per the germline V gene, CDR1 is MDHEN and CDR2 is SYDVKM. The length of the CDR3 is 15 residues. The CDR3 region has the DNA TGTGCCAGCAGCTCATATGGACAGGGGAATTCACCCCTCCACTTT. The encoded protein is CASSSYGQGNSPLHF.

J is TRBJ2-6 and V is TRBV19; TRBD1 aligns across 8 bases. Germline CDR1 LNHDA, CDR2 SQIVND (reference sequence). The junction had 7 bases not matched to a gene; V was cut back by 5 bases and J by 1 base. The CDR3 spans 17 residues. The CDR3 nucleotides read TGTGCCAGTAGTCCCGACAGGACAGGGTCTGGGGCCAACGTCCTGACTTTC. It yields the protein CASSPDRTGSGANVLTF.

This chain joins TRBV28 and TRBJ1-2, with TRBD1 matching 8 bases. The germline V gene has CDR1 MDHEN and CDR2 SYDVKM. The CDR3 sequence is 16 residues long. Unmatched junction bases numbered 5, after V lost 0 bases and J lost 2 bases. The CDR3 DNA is TGTGCCAGCAGTTTATGGGGTCCAGGGGGCAACTATGGCTACACCTTC. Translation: CASSLWGPGGNYGYTF.

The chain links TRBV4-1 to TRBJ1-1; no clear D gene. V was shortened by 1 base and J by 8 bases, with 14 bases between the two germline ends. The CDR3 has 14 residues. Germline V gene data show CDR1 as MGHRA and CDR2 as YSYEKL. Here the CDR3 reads CASSQVSMVREAFF. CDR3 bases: TGCGCCAGCAGCCAAGTCAGTATGGTCAGAGAAGCTTTCTTT.

CDR3 loop: CASRLTQGMYGYTF. Here the CDR3 DNA reads TGTGCCAGCAGATTGACGCAGGGGATGTATGGCTACACCTTC. V gene TRBV6-6 combines with J gene TRBJ1-2; tentative D call: TRBD1 (6 bases). The germline V and J ends were trimmed by 6 bases and 5 bases, with 16 bases remaining between them. The CDR3 has 14 amino acids. Germline V gene lookup returns CDR1 MNHNY and CDR2 SVGAGI (reference sequence).

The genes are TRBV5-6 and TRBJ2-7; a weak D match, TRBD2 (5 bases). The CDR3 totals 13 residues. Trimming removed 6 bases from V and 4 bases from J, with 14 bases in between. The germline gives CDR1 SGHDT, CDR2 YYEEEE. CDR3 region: CASTRGYGYEQYF. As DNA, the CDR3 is TGTGCCAGCACCCGAGGGTACGGGTACGAGCAGTACTTC.

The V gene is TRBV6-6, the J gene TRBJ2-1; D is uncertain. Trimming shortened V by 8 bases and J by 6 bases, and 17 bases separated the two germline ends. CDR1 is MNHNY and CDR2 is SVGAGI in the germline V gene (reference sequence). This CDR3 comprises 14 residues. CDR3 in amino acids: CASCWSRSVNEQFF. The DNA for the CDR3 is TGTGCCAGCTGCTGGAGTAGAAGTGTCAATGAGCAGTTCTTC.

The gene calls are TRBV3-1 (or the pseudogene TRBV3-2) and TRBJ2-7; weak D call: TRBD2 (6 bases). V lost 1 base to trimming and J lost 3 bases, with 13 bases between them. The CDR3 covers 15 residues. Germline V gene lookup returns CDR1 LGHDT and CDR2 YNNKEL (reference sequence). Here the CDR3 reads CASSQGFGGIYEQYF. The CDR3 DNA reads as TGTGCCAGCAGCCAAGGGTTCGGGGGAATCTACGAGCAGTACTTC.

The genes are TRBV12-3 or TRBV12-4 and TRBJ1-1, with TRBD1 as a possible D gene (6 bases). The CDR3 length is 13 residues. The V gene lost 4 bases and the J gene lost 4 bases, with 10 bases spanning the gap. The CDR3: CASSWYRVTEAFF. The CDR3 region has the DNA TGTGCCAGCAGTTGGTACAGGGTCACTGAAGCTTTCTTT.

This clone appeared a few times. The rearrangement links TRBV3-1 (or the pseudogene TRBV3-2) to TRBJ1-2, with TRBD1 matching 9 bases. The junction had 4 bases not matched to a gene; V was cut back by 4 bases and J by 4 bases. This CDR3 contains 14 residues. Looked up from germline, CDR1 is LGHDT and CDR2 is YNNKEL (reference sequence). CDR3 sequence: CASSPTTGGYGYTF. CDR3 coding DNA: TGTGCCAGCAGCCCGACGACAGGGGGCTATGGCTACACCTTC.